Sequencing of this T cell receptor (beta chain) was carried out in a study of T cells in Graves' hyperthyroidism and ophthalmopathy. General study points: A model of 13 V-J features distinguished ophthalmopathy from stable hyperthyroidism. Most clonotypes expanded in the thyroid (above 0.001) were also present in blood. Model output signaled ophthalmopathy a median roughly 6 months ahead of onset.

This CDR3 is 12 amino acids long. The V segment lost 5 bases and the J segment 10 bases; nucleotides outside the gene matches: 2. Worth noting for this clonotype: The antigen is unknown.

Lactation, pregnancy, other autoimmune disease or uncontrolled infection led to exclusion of patients. Amplification yielded TCR beta CDR3 regions, with RNA transcripts as the source. Carried out on the TCR CDR3, a first-round RT-PCR used the HTBI primer set. Via MiXCR, TCRdb re-called the multiplex PCR reads, giving one row per CDR3 protein. The sample lists 560,000 or so distinct CDR3 sequences; about half were seen once. The receptor was isolated from a young woman with Graves' hyperthyroidism. V is TRBV12-3 or TRBV12-4 and J is TRBJ1-4; TRBD1 aligns across 9 bases. Sequenced: peripheral blood or thyroid tissue (not recorded which). CDR3 residues: CASSETGGKLFF. The CDR3 nucleotides are TGTGCCAGCAGTGAGACAGGGGGAAAACTGTTTTTT.